Listed below are T cell receptor beta chains from one sample, sequenced in a study of long-term antiretroviral therapy in people with HIV. TCRdb's copy holds only in-frame clones and misses some; the assay was immunoSEQ multiplex PCR. The sample contains tens of thousands of clones, approximately 93% of which appear only once. Material: unsorted PBMCs, obtained 7.6 years after starting antiretroviral therapy. These receptors all come from a woman in her thirties or forties with HIV. CDR3s include the opening cysteine and the closing phenylalanine or tryptophan. The order of the fields is J gene, D gene, V gene, CDR3 DNA, CDR3 protein. A D gene is named only where the DNA matches it firmly.

>TRBJ1-5|-|TRBV2
TGTGCCAGCAGTGAAAACAGTTATAGCAATCAGCCCCAGCATTTT
CASSENSYSNQPQHF
>TRBJ2-3|-|TRBV2
TGTGCCAGTAGCGTGGGCACAGTAGGAGATACGCAGTATTTT
CASSVGTVGDTQYF
>TRBJ2-1|-|TRBV19
TGTGCCAGTAGTATCGCACTAAAGAGTGAGCAGTTCTTC
CASSIALKSEQFF
>TRBJ1-1|TRBD1|TRBV5-4
TGTGCCAGCAGCTATAGACAGGGCGTAAACACTGAAGCTTTCTTT
CASSYRQGVNTEAFF
>TRBJ2-4|TRBD1|TRBV6-5
TGTGCCAGCAATGCCATGGGACAGAGAGAAAACATTCAGTACTTC
CASNAMGQRENIQYF
>TRBJ2-7|TRBD1|TRBV19
TGTGCCAGTAGTTTATCCGGGACAGGGGGATCTTACGAGCAGTACTTC
CASSLSGTGGSYEQYF
>TRBJ2-7|TRBD2|TRBV9
TGTGCCAGCAGTCTTCGGACTAGCGGGAACTACGAGCAGTACTTC
CASSLRTSGNYEQYF
>TRBJ2-7|-|TRBV30
TGTGCCTGGAGTGTTTCCCAGGAGCAGTACTTC
CAWSVSQEQYF
>TRBJ1-5|TRBD1|TRBV5-4
TGTGCCAGCAGCTTGGGAGGGGGCGTGAGCAATCAGCCCCAGCATTTT
CASSLGGGVSNQPQHF
>TRBJ2-1|-|TRBV29-1
TGCAGCGTCCAAAAGCAGGTCTCAAGCTCCTACAATGAGCAGTTCTTC
CSVQKQVSSSYNEQFF
>TRBJ1-1|-|TRBV5-5
TGTGCCAGCAGCTTGTTTTGGACGCCCCAGGAAGCTTTCTTT
CASSLFWTPQEAFF
>TRBJ2-5|-|TRBV25-1
TGTGCCAGCAGCCCGATTCGAGGAGTCCAAGAGACCCAGTACTTC
CASSPIRGVQETQYF
>TRBJ2-1|-|TRBV11-3
TGTGCCAGCAGCTTATCCCGGGGGGCGGCTCTAGACAATGAGCAGTTCTTC
CASSLSRGAALDNEQFF
>TRBJ1-2|TRBD1|TRBV11-3
TGTGCCAGCAGCACCCGGACAGGGGGTAAGGGCTACACCTTC
CASSTRTGGKGYTF
>TRBJ1-1|TRBD1|TRBV11-3
TGTGCCAGCAGCCCCAGGACAGGTGAAGCTTTCTTT
CASSPRTGEAFF
>TRBJ2-1|-|TRBV10-1
TGCGCCAGCAGTGAGAGGCGTTCCCGGACGGGGGACAATGAGCAGTTCTTC
CASSERRSRTGDNEQFF
>TRBJ2-1|-|TRBV14
TGTGCCAGCAGCCAAGTGGGGACTGGAGCCTACAATGAGCAGTTCTTC
CASSQVGTGAYNEQFF